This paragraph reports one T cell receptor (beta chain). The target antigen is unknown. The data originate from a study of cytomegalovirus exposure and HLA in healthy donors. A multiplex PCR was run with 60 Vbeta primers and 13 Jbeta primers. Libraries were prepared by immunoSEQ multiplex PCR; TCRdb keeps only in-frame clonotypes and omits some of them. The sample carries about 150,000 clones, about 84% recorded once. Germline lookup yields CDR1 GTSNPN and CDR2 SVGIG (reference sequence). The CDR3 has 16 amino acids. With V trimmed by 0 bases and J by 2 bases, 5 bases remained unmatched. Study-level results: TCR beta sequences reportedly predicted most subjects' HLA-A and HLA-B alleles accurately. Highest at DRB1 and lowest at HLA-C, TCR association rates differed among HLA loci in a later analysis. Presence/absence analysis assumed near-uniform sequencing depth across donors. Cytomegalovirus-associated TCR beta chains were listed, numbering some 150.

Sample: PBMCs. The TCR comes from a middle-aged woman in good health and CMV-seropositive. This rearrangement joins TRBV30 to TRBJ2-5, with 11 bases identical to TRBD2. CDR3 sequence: CAWSVPLAGGQETQYF. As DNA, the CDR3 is TGTGCCTGGAGTGTACCCCTAGCGGGAGGACAAGAGACCCAGTACTTC.